This is a list of T cell receptor beta chains from one sample in a study of T cell responses to AZD1222 COVID-19 vaccine. The repertoire was sequenced with immunoSEQ multiplex PCR; TCRdb's copy has only in-frame clones and lacks some. This repertoire shows about 130,000 clones, 85% found once; its top ten account for 7.9%. This specimen consisted of peripheral blood, obtained 28 days after the second dose of the MenACWY control vaccine. The receptor set was obtained from an adult who received the MenACWY meningococcal vaccine as a control. CDR3s include the opening cysteine and the closing phenylalanine or tryptophan. Fields, in order: clone size, D gene, V gene, J gene, CDR3 protein, CDR3 DNA. D genes are given only for firm matches. Clone size is not always given. Where it is, it says once, few, many or a class for expanded clones.

clone_size: .; d_call: .; v_call: TRBV28; j_call: TRBJ2-7; cdr3_aa: CASSPVAQNYEQYF; cdr3_nt: TGTGCCAGCAGTCCTGTAGCCCAAAACTACGAGCAGTACTTC
clone_size: .; d_call: TRBD1; v_call: TRBV6-2/TRBV6-3; j_call: TRBJ2-7; cdr3_aa: CASSLTPPGQGGEQYF; cdr3_nt: TGTGCCAGCAGCCTGACCCCCCCGGGACAGGGAGGCGAGCAGTACTTC
clone_size: .; d_call: .; v_call: TRBV11-2; j_call: TRBJ2-3; cdr3_aa: CASSLGDTDTQYF; cdr3_nt: TGTGCCAGCAGCTTAGGGGACACAGATACGCAGTATTTT
clone_size: .; d_call: .; v_call: TRBV3-1/TRBV3-2; j_call: TRBJ2-5; cdr3_aa: CASSQGGSETQYF; cdr3_nt: TGTGCCAGCAGCCAAGGAGGGTCAGAGACCCAGTACTTC
clone_size: .; d_call: .; v_call: TRBV5-1; j_call: TRBJ2-2; cdr3_aa: CASSSGYTGELFF; cdr3_nt: TGCGCCAGCAGTTCAGGGTACACCGGGGAGCTGTTTTTT
clone_size: once; d_call: TRBD1; v_call: TRBV19; j_call: TRBJ2-7; cdr3_aa: CASSRGTGYEQYF; cdr3_nt: TGTGCCAGTAGTAGAGGGACAGGCTACGAGCAGTACTTC
clone_size: .; d_call: TRBD1; v_call: TRBV29-1; j_call: TRBJ2-4; cdr3_aa: CSVEWGQGARNIQYF; cdr3_nt: TGCAGCGTTGAGTGGGGGCAGGGGGCGAGAAACATTCAGTACTTC
clone_size: .; d_call: TRBD2; v_call: TRBV7-3; j_call: TRBJ2-7; cdr3_aa: CASSLISGMNYEQYF; cdr3_nt: TGTGCCAGCAGCTTGATTAGCGGGATGAACTACGAGCAGTACTTC
clone_size: .; d_call: .; v_call: TRBV6-5; j_call: TRBJ2-7; cdr3_aa: CASSRGEAYEQYF; cdr3_nt: TGTGCCAGCAGTCGGGGCGAAGCCTACGAGCAGTACTTC
clone_size: .; d_call: .; v_call: TRBV18; j_call: TRBJ1-5; cdr3_aa: CASSPPSGVAQHF; cdr3_nt: TGTGCCAGCTCACCACCGAGCGGGGTTGCCCAGCATTTT
clone_size: .; d_call: .; v_call: TRBV19; j_call: TRBJ1-1; cdr3_aa: CASSITRNTEAFF; cdr3_nt: TGTGCCAGTAGTATAACAAGGAACACTGAAGCTTTCTTT
clone_size: few; d_call: .; v_call: TRBV3-1/TRBV3-2; j_call: TRBJ1-2; cdr3_aa: CASSLAMQGNYGYTF; cdr3_nt: TGTGCCAGCAGCCTAGCCATGCAGGGGAACTATGGCTACACCTTC
clone_size: .; d_call: TRBD1; v_call: TRBV4-1; j_call: TRBJ1-2; cdr3_aa: CASSQPGQKVGYGYTF; cdr3_nt: TGCGCCAGCAGCCAACCGGGACAGAAGGTGGGCTATGGCTACACCTTC
clone_size: .; d_call: .; v_call: TRBV7-2; j_call: TRBJ2-7; cdr3_aa: CAEIKTGSQYF; cdr3_nt: TGTGCCGAGATTAAAACAGGGTCGCAGTACTTC
clone_size: .; d_call: .; v_call: TRBV2; j_call: TRBJ1-1; cdr3_aa: CASNLARQGTMNTEAFF; cdr3_nt: TGTGCCAGCAACCTCGCCCGGCAGGGGACAATGAACACTGAAGCTTTCTTT
clone_size: .; d_call: .; v_call: TRBV11-3; j_call: TRBJ1-2; cdr3_aa: CASSLPHEAGDYGYTF; cdr3_nt: TGTGCCAGCAGCCTTCCTCACGAGGCAGGGGACTATGGCTACACCTTC
clone_size: .; d_call: TRBD2; v_call: TRBV30; j_call: TRBJ2-3; cdr3_aa: CAWSSGTAIDTQYF; cdr3_nt: TGTGCCTGGAGTAGCGGGACGGCGATAGATACGCAGTATTTT
clone_size: .; d_call: TRBD2; v_call: TRBV7-3; j_call: TRBJ2-2; cdr3_aa: CASSLRAGGSIAGELFF; cdr3_nt: TGTGCCAGCAGCTTAAGGGCGGGAGGGTCCATCGCCGGGGAGCTGTTTTTT
clone_size: .; d_call: TRBD1; v_call: TRBV6-5; j_call: TRBJ1-1; cdr3_aa: CASNRQGASTEAFF; cdr3_nt: TGTGCCAGCAATCGACAGGGGGCGTCCACTGAAGCTTTCTTT
clone_size: .; d_call: .; v_call: TRBV7-9; j_call: TRBJ1-4; cdr3_aa: CASSSKGTRNEKLFF; cdr3_nt: TGTGCCAGCAGCTCCAAGGGGACGCGGAATGAAAAACTGTTTTTT
clone_size: .; d_call: TRBD1; v_call: TRBV5-1; j_call: TRBJ1-2; cdr3_aa: CASSPGTGGGYGYTF; cdr3_nt: TGCGCCAGCAGCCCCGGGACAGGGGGAGGCTATGGCTACACCTTC
clone_size: .; d_call: .; v_call: TRBV6-1; j_call: TRBJ1-2; cdr3_aa: CASSDQGYGYTF; cdr3_nt: TGTGCCAGCAGTGACCAGGGCTATGGCTACACCTTC
clone_size: .; d_call: TRBD1; v_call: TRBV5-4; j_call: TRBJ2-2; cdr3_aa: CASSAAEGARAGELFF; cdr3_nt: TGTGCCAGCAGCGCCGCCGAGGGGGCGCGGGCCGGGGAGCTGTTTTTT
clone_size: .; d_call: .; v_call: TRBV5-5; j_call: TRBJ1-1; cdr3_aa: CASSLSGGLTEAFF; cdr3_nt: TGTGCCAGCAGCTTATCGGGGGGTCTCACTGAAGCTTTCTTT
clone_size: .; d_call: TRBD2; v_call: TRBV27; j_call: TRBJ2-7; cdr3_aa: CASSFSGLAAVYEQYF; cdr3_nt: TGTGCCAGCAGTTTTAGTGGACTAGCGGCTGTTTACGAGCAGTACTTC